This T cell receptor beta chain was sequenced in a study of shared clonotypes between healthy human individuals. Overall study context: Donors had three CD4 naive, three CD4 memory, two CD8 naive and one CD8 memory plate apiece.

Trimming took 10 bases from V and 0 from J, leaving 15 bases between them. The length of the CDR3 is 15 residues. CDR1 and CDR2 (germline): MDHEN, SYDVKM. Data came from immunoSEQ multiplex PCR; TCRdb stores just in-frame clones and leaves some out. The table records roughly 2 million clones, 85% to 95% of them present only once. This clonotype originated in a man between 18 and 35 years old in good health. Sequencing was done on a sample of naive CD4+ T cells sorted from blood. The subset denotes: CD45RA+ positively selected. The rearrangement uses TRBV28 and TRBJ1-4; no clear D gene. The CDR3 coding sequence is TGTGCCACATTCTCGTTGGGAACAACTAATGAAAAACTGTTTTTT. Its protein is CATFSLGTTNEKLFF.